This entry lists 19 T cell receptor beta chains sequenced from one sample in a study of blood T cells in healthy people across ages. A second 7 to 11 cycle PCR used barcoded and J-beta primers. Via MiXCR, TCRdb re-called the 5' RACE reads, giving one row per CDR3 protein. The sample has over 550,000 distinct CDR3 sequences; less than 35% are singletons. The sample consisted of blood. These receptor sequences come from an elderly woman in good health.

This chain uses TRBV3-1 with TRBJ1-1, with D maybe TRBD1 (5 bases). The CDR3 is 12 residues long. The ends were cut back, 5 bases at V and 1 base at J, with 5 bases in the middle. Germline V gene data show CDR1 as LGHDT and CDR2 as YNNKEL (reference sequence). Written as DNA, the CDR3 is TGTGCCAGCAGCGGGACGAACACTGAAGCTTTCTTT. This sequence encodes CASSGTNTEAFF.

The chain couples TRBV29-1 to TRBJ2-6; D gene ambiguous. Germline-derived CDR1 and CDR2 are SQVTM and ANQGSEA. The CDR3 is 14 residues long. Trimming stripped 1 base from V and 2 bases from J, with 6 bases between. CDR3 nucleotide sequence: TGCAGCGTTGAAGCTCCCCCTGGGGCCAACGTCCTGACTTTC. This gives the protein CSVEAPPGANVLTF.

The rearrangement joins TRBV28 to TRBJ2-7; the D gene is possibly TRBD1 (6 bases). V was pared by 8 bases and J by 3 bases, with 20 bases between. Germline CDR1 reads MDHEN; CDR2 reads SYDVKM. The CDR3 loop spans 15 amino acids. CDR3 amino acids: CASGFTLGACYEQYF. The CDR3 DNA follows: TGTGCCAGCGGGTTCACGTTGGGGGCTTGCTACGAGCAGTACTTC. Complete variable domain (other parts from reference TRBV28 and TRBJ2-7): DVKVTQSSRYLVKRTGEKVFLECVQDMDHENMFWYRQDPGLGLRLIYFSYDVKMKEKGDIPEGYSVSREKKERFSLILESASTNQTSMYLCASGFTLGACYEQYFGPGTRLTVT.

In its sample, this clonotype was seen a few times. The V call is TRBV5-5, the J call TRBJ2-1, with D tentatively TRBD2 (6 bases). The CDR3 is made up of 15 amino acids. Germline-derived CDR1 and CDR2 are SGHKS and YYEKEE (reference sequence). Trimming removed 7 bases at V and 4 bases at J, with 18 bases between. The CDR3 DNA sequence: TGTGCCAGCGGGTCCCGGGACGGACTATACAATGAGCAGTTCTTC. This sequence encodes CASGSRDGLYNEQFF.

This clonotype was found a few times. CDR3 nucleotide sequence: TGTGCCACCAGTGATGACAAATACGAGCAGTACTTC. Encoded protein: CATSDDKYEQYF. The V call is TRBV24-1, the J call TRBJ2-7; D remains unclear. CDR3 length: 12 residues. Trimming removed 3 bases at V and 4 bases at J, with 6 bases between. Germline loops: CDR1 KGHDR, CDR2 SFDVKD.

This clonotype was found many times. The genes are TRBV6-5 and TRBJ2-7, with a tentative D call TRBD1 (6 bases). V lost 2 bases to trimming and J lost 0 bases, with 11 bases between them. The germline V gene encodes CDR1 MNHEY and CDR2 SVGAGI. The CDR3 consists of 15 residues. CDR3 bases: TGTGCCAGCAGTTACGGGGGCGAGGGCTCCTACGAGCAGTACTTC. Its protein product is CASSYGGEGSYEQYF.

Many counts were recorded for this clonotype. The rearrangement links TRBV4-2 to TRBJ1-2; D call uncertain. Germline V gene lookup returns CDR1 LGHNA and CDR2 YNFKEQ. The CDR3 is 12 amino acids. V was shortened by 0 bases and J by 5 bases, with 4 bases between the two germline ends. CDR3 residues: CASSQEEYGYTF. CDR3 DNA sequence: TGTGCCAGCAGCCAAGAGGAGTATGGCTACACCTTC.

As regards this clonotype: A single base separates this from a much larger clone, so it may be a read error. The genes are TRBV6-5 and TRBJ1-1; TRBD1 agrees at 9 bases. Germline values: CDR1 MNHEY, CDR2 SVGAGI. The CDR3 covers 16 residues. CDR3: CVSTLRTGARWTEAFF. CDR3 in DNA: TGTGTCAGCACCCTTAGGACAGGGGCAAGGTGGACTGAAGCTTTCTTT.

This clonotype was counted ten times or more. The chain is built from TRBV6-2 or TRBV6-3 and TRBJ2-6; D unclear. The CDR3 consists of 13 residues. V was trimmed by 10 bases and J by 0 bases, leaving 7 bases between them. Per germline, CDR1 MNHEY and CDR2 SVGEGT. As DNA, the CDR3 is TGTGCCACACAGCTCTCTGGGGCCAACGTCCTGACTTTC. It is translated as CATQLSGANVLTF.

The table lists this clonotype with many counts. The chain carries TRBV6-1 and TRBJ1-2; 8 bases align to TRBD1. The CDR3 has 15 amino acids. The junction had 10 bases not matched to a gene; V was cut back by 6 bases and J by 4 bases. Germline V lookup: CDR1 MNHNS, CDR2 SASEGT. CDR3 protein: CASRENRGRSYGYTF. CDR3 sequence (DNA): TGTGCCAGCAGAGAAAACAGGGGGAGGAGCTATGGCTACACCTTC.

This clonotype occurred many times. The chain employs TRBV7-9 and TRBJ2-7; 9 positions agree with TRBD1. Unmatched junction bases numbered 3, after V lost 3 bases and J lost 0 bases. Germline V gene sequence: CDR1 SEHNR, CDR2 FQNEAQ (reference sequence). The CDR3 extends over 15 amino acids. CDR3 in DNA: TGTGCCAGCAGCTTGACAGGGGGTGGCTCCTACGAGCAGTACTTC. It yields the protein CASSLTGGGSYEQYF.

There are a few counts of this clonotype. The rearrangement joins TRBV30 to TRBJ1-2; D unclear. This CDR3 has 12 amino acids. Trimming stripped 7 bases from V and 5 bases from J, with 14 bases between. Germline V gene lookup returns CDR1 GTSNPN and CDR2 SVGIG (reference sequence). The CDR3 bases are TGTGCCTCAACTGGCAGGTTATATGGCTACACCTTC. It yields the protein CASTGRLYGYTF. Supplemented by reference TRBV30 and TRBJ1-2, the full variable domain reads SQTIHQWPATLVQPVGSPLSLECTVEGTSNPNLYWYRQAAGRGLQLLFYSVGIGQISSEVPQNLSASRPQDRQFILSSKKLLLSDSGFYLCASTGRLYGYTFGSGTRLTVV.

J is TRBJ1-3 and V is TRBV9; 10 nucleotides line up with TRBD1. This CDR3 is built from 18 residues. Germline loops: CDR1 SGDLS, CDR2 YYNGEE. Losses at the gene ends were 3 bases for V and 0 bases for J; bases not matched to a gene: 9. CDR3 bases: TGTGCCAGCAGCGAGGCCGGGACAGGGGTTGCCTCTGGAAACACCATATATTTT. It encodes CASSEAGTGVASGNTIYF. Supplemented by reference TRBV9 and TRBJ1-3, the full variable domain reads DSGVTQTPKHLITATGQRVTLRCSPRSGDLSVYWYQQSLDQGLQFLIQYYNGEERAKGNILERFSAQQFPDLHSELNLSSLELGDSALYFCASSEAGTGVASGNTIYFGEGSWLTVV.

This clonotype occurred many times. The chain carries TRBV11-2 and TRBJ2-7; the match to TRBD1 covers 8 bases. V shed 3 bases, J shed 2 bases, and the junction held 6 bases outside the gene matches. CDR1 SGHAT and CDR2 FQNNGV come from the germline V gene. This CDR3 has 15 amino acids. The CDR3 bases are TGTGCCAGCAGCTTCACCGGGACAGGCCCCTACGAGCAGTACTTC. It specifies CASSFTGTGPYEQYF. The entire variable domain, with the rest obtained from reference TRBV11-2 and TRBJ2-7, is as follows: EAGVAQSPRYKIIEKRQSVAFWCNPISGHATLYWYQQILGQGPKLLIQFQNNGVVDDSQLPKDRFSAERLKGVDSTLKIQPAKLEDSAVYLCASSFTGTGPYEQYFGPGTRLTVT.

As to this clonotype: A single base separates this from a much larger clone, so it may be a read error. V gene TRBV2 combines with J gene TRBJ1-4, with TRBD1 identical over 7 bases. V lost 6 bases, J lost 5 bases, and 9 bases stayed unmatched. The V gene's germline CDR1 is SNHLY and CDR2 FYNNEI. The CDR3 covers 15 residues. The CDR3 loop reads CASSPRTGLNEKLFF. As DNA, the CDR3 is TGTGCCAGCAGCCCCAGGACAGGTTTGAATGAAAAACTGTTTTTT.

For this clonotype: A single base separates this from a much larger clone, so it may be a read error. The chain couples TRBV4-2 to TRBJ1-5; possibly TRBD1 for D (6 bases). Germline-derived CDR1 and CDR2 are LGHNA and YNFKEQ. The CDR3 runs to 17 residues. The CDR3 spells CAGSQDDEAWGGQPQHF. Here the CDR3 DNA reads TGTGCCGGCAGCCAAGACGATGAGGCGTGGGGGGGCCAGCCCCAGCATTTT.

To note about this clonotype: Since no conserved phenylalanine or tryptophan closes the CDR3, a read error is the likely cause. The chain combines TRBV5-1 with TRBJ2-7; 7 bases are shared with TRBD2. The last part of the DNA fits TRBJ2-5 better; the J call may be wrong. CDR1 is SGHRS, CDR2 YFSETQ, per germline. CDR3 length equals 15 residues. This CDR3 reads CASSLGAGLGSTQYC. The CDR3 DNA reads as TGCGCCAGCAGCTTGGGAGCGGGGCTCGGCTCGACCCAGTACTGC.

The chain has TRBV7-9 and TRBJ1-2; no reliable D call. This CDR3 has 12 amino acids. Trimming took off 1 base at V and 8 bases at J, with 8 bases between the two ends. Germline lookup yields CDR1 SEHNR and CDR2 FQNEAQ (reference sequence). Here the CDR3 reads CASSLGTWGYTF. In DNA form, the CDR3 reads TGTGCCAGCAGCTTAGGAACGTGGGGCTACACCTTC.

Comment on this clonotype: This may be a read error, as it is one base from a much larger clone. The rearrangement uses TRBV4-2 and TRBJ1-2, with TRBD1 identical over 8 bases. This CDR3 has 16 amino acids. Germline CDR1 reads LGHNA; CDR2 reads YNFKEQ. The CDR3 DNA reads TGTGCCAGCAGCCAAGACGCAGGGACAGGCAACTATGGCCACACCTTC. Its translation: CASSQDAGTGNYGHTF.